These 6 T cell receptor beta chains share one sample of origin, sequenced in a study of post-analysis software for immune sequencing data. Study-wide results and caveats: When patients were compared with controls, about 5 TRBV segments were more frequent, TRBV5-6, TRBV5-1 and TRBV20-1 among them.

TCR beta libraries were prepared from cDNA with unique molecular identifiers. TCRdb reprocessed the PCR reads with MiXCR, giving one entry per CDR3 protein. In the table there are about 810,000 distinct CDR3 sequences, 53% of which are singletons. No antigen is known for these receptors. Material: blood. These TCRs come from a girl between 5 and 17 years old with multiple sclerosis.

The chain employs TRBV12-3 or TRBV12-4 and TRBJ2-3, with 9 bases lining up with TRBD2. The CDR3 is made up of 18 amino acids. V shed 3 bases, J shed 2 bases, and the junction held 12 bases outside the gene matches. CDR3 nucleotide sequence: TGTGCCAGCAGTTTTAAGCGGGGGGTCCTCCGTTACACAGATACGCAGTATTTT. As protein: CASSFKRGVLRYTDTQYF.

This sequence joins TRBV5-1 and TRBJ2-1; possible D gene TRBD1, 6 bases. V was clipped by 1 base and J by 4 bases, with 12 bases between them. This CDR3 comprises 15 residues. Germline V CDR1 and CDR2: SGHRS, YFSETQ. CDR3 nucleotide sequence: TGCGCCAGCAGCTTGTGGTCAGGGGTATACAATGAGCAGTTCTTC. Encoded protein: CASSLWSGVYNEQFF.

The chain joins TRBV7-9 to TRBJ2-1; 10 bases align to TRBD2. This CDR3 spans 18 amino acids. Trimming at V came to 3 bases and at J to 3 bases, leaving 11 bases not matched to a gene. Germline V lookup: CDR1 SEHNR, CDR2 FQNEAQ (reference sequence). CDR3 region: CASSFSGGWGSFYNEQFF. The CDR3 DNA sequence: TGTGCCAGCAGCTTTAGCGGGGGGTGGGGTAGTTTCTACAATGAGCAGTTCTTC.

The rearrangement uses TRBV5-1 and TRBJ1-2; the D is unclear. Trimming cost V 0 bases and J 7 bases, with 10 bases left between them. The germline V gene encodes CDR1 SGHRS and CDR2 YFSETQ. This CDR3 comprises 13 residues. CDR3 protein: CASSLAGVSGYTF. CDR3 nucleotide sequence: TGCGCCAGCAGCTTGGCCGGGGTTAGTGGCTACACCTTC.

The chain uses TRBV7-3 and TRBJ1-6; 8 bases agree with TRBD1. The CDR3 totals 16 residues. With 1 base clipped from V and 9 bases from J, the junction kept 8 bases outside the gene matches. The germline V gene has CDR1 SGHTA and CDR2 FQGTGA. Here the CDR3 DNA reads TGTGCCAGCAGCTTAAAGATGGCAGGGGGCGGTTCACCCCTCCACTTT. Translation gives CASSLKMAGGGSPLHF.

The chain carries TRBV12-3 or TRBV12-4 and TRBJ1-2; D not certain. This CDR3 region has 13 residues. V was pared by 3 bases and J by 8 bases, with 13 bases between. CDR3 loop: CASSLGGRAGYTF. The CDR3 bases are TGTGCCAGCAGTTTGGGAGGGCGCGCGGGCTACACCTTC.